This entry is about one T cell receptor (beta chain). Antigen specificity is unknown. The germline V gene encodes CDR1 SNHLY and CDR2 FYNNEI. The CDR3 length is 13 residues. V was clipped by 8 bases and J by 1 base, with 11 bases between them. The data originate from a study of cytotoxic CD8 clonotypes in ibrutinib-treated CLL. As for the study in general: Collecting the response samples happened after a median about twelve months of treatment, with a range of 6 to 36.

Study results and limitations: Baseline clonality, higher than in age-matched healthy donors, tracked circulating CD8+ T-cell counts.

Clones were sequenced by immunoSEQ multiplex PCR, and TCRdb holds only the in-frame ones, with some missing. The repertoire consists of roughly 300,000 clones, with approximately 76% occurring once and the leading ten covering 5.6%. This chain connects TRBV2 to TRBJ1-1; D is uncertain. The receptor's source is a human donor with chronic lymphocytic leukemia. The specimen comprised PBMCs, sampled at disease progression, from a patient treated with ibrutinib. CDR3 amino acids: CASYIAWNTEAFF. The CDR3 DNA follows: TGTGCCAGCTACATCGCCTGGAACACTGAAGCTTTCTTT.